The 26 T cell receptor beta chains presented below share a single source sample, sequenced in a study of T-cell memory formation after mild COVID-19. TCRdb used MiXCR to reprocess the 5' RACE reads, holding one entry per CDR3 protein. The data hold fewer than 500,000 distinct CDR3 sequences, with nearly 25% observed a single time. The sample consisted of PBMCs or a T cell subset sorted from them (not recorded which). The receptors stem from an adult woman who had mild COVID-19 (a few samples of this study predate the infection). Cell type and time point are not known.

This chain joins TRBV11-2 and TRBJ2-1; weak D call: TRBD2 (5 bases). The CDR3 covers 18 residues. The V end lost 5 bases, the J end lost 6 bases, and 26 bases lay between the germline ends. From germline, CDR1 is SGHAT and CDR2 FQNNGV. CDR3 amino acids: CASSQGREGPFGFNEQFF. As DNA, the CDR3 is TGTGCCAGCAGCCAAGGGAGAGAAGGACCGTTTGGGTTCAATGAGCAGTTCTTC.

Written as DNA, the CDR3 is TGTGCCAGCAGCTCGGGACAGGGGGAATACGAGCAGTACTTC. It specifies CASSSGQGEYEQYF. V is TRBV7-2 and J is TRBJ2-7; 11 bases match TRBD1. The germline V gene has CDR1 SGHTA and CDR2 FQGNSA. J gave up 4 bases and V 4 bases, and 3 bases lay outside the gene matches. This CDR3 has 14 residues.

The CDR3 DNA follows: TGTGCCAGCAGCACCGGACCGTATAATTCACCCCTCCACTTT. As protein: CASSTGPYNSPLHF. The chain is built from TRBV9 and TRBJ1-6; D gene ambiguous. Germline assignment: CDR1 SGDLS and CDR2 YYNGEE. There are 14 residues in the CDR3. Trimming cost V 4 bases and J 4 bases, with 9 bases left between them.

Only a few counts were recorded for this clonotype. V is TRBV10-3 and J is TRBJ1-3; TRBD1 might be the D (6 bases). V lost 8 bases and J 4 bases, leaving 18 bases between the germline ends. The CDR3 runs 15 residues. CDR1 and CDR2 from the germline V gene are ENHRY and SYGVKD. The CDR3 is CAIGRDIQRGNTIYF. As DNA, the CDR3 is TGTGCCATCGGCCGGGACATCCAAAGGGGAAACACCATATATTTT.

This clonotype was observed a handful of times. V usage is TRBV7-3 and J usage is TRBJ2-1; D unresolved. V shed 5 bases and J shed 7 bases, with 9 bases lying between them. Germline V gene lookup returns CDR1 SGHTA and CDR2 FQGTGA. The CDR3 has 12 amino acids. The DNA for the CDR3 is TGTGCCAGCAGCCCCCGTAGGAATGAGCAGTTCTTC. Its protein is CASSPRRNEQFF.

This clonotype appeared a few times. The chain recombines TRBV7-9 with TRBJ1-1; the D gene is possibly TRBD1 (6 bases). The CDR3 sequence is 15 residues long. The ends were cut back, 7 bases at V and 1 base at J, with 16 bases in the middle. Germline CDR1 reads SEHNR; CDR2 reads FQNEAQ (reference sequence). As DNA, the CDR3 is TGTGCCAGCACCCCTCGGGGGCAGGAGAACACTGAAGCTTTCTTT. Protein product: CASTPRGQENTEAFF.

This clonotype was picked up one time. V usage is TRBV12-3 or TRBV12-4 and J usage is TRBJ2-5, with TRBD1 matching over 10 bases. The V and J ends lost 4 bases and 4 bases, in that order; junction bases with no gene match: 6. This CDR3 has 15 residues. Here the CDR3 reads CASSSDRGIGETQYF. The CDR3 nucleotides read TGTGCCAGCAGTTCGGACAGGGGGATTGGAGAGACCCAGTACTTC.

This chain uses TRBV19 with TRBJ2-1; D is ambiguous. Trimming pared 1 base from V and 8 bases from J, leaving 12 bases between. CDR1 LNHDA and CDR2 SQIVND come from the germline V gene (reference sequence). The CDR3 extends over 14 amino acids. CDR3 in DNA: TGTGCCAGTAGTATAGCCCCAGGTGGGTATGAGCAGTTCTTC. Protein sequence: CASSIAPGGYEQFF.

In this sample, this clonotype turned up a few times. One junction end does not reproduce the germline sequence, and a read error may be involved. The chain links TRBV20-1 to TRBJ2-3, with TRBD2 matching 7 bases. Germline CDR1 reads DFQATT; CDR2 reads SNEGSKA (reference sequence). The CDR3 extends over 13 amino acids. The CDR3 loop reads CSARGLVADTQYF. The CDR3 nucleotides read TGCAGTGCAAGAGGACTAGTCGCAGATACGCAGTATTTT.

This clonotype was counted between two and nine times. This chain uses TRBV4-2 with TRBJ2-1; weak D call: TRBD1 (5 bases). Germline V CDR1 and CDR2: LGHNA, YNFKEQ. The CDR3 consists of 13 residues. The germline V and J ends were trimmed by 4 bases and 4 bases, with 8 bases remaining between them. This CDR3 is CASSPGAYNEQFF. The CDR3 DNA reads TGTGCCAGCAGCCCTGGGGCTTACAATGAGCAGTTCTTC.

This clonotype was detected ten times or more. CDR3: CASSLGDPNTGELFF. The CDR3 DNA reads TGCGCCAGCAGCTTGGGGGACCCGAACACCGGGGAGCTGTTTTTT. The V call is TRBV5-1, the J call TRBJ2-2; D may match TRBD1 or TRBD2 (5 bases each). CDR1 and CDR2 from the germline V gene are SGHRS and YFSETQ. This CDR3 contains 15 residues. V lost 0 bases and J 0 bases, leaving 6 bases between the germline ends.

This clonotype has just a few counts. V and J are TRBV6-1 and TRBJ2-7; a possible D gene is TRBD2 (7 bases). The germline V and J ends were trimmed by 3 bases and 3 bases, with 12 bases remaining between them. From germline, CDR1 is MNHNS and CDR2 SASEGT. CDR3 length equals 14 residues. The CDR3 region is CASSEGGGHYEQYF. In DNA, the CDR3 is TGTGCCAGCAGTGAGGGCGGGGGCCACTACGAGCAGTACTTC.

The rearrangement uses TRBV24-1 and TRBJ2-3; TRBD1 matches at 8 bases. V shed 3 bases and J 4 bases; nucleotides not matched to a gene: 5. Germline V CDR1 and CDR2: KGHDR, SFDVKD. CDR3 size: 15 residues. CDR3 amino acids: CATSDPGGVPDTQYF. Written as DNA, the CDR3 is TGTGCCACCAGTGATCCAGGGGGCGTCCCAGATACGCAGTATTTT.

This clonotype was seen at least ten times. V is TRBV7-9 and J is TRBJ1-1; D uncertain. The V and J ends lost 5 bases and 0 bases respectively, with 7 bases between them. CDR1 and CDR2 from the germline V gene are SEHNR and FQNEAQ (reference sequence). This CDR3 has 13 residues. CDR3 bases: TGTGCCAGCAGCCCACAGTTGAACACTGAAGCTTTCTTT. Amino acid sequence: CASSPQLNTEAFF. The entire variable domain, with the rest obtained from reference TRBV7-9 and TRBJ1-1, is as follows: DTGVSQNPRHKITKRGQNVTFRCDPISEHNRLYWYRQTLGQGPEFLTYFQNEAQLEKSRLLSDRFSAERPKGSFSTLEIQRTEQGDSAMYLCASSPQLNTEAFFGQGTRLTVV.

This clonotype came up many times. This sequence joins TRBV4-1 and TRBJ2-7; D gene uncertain. The CDR3 is 13 residues long. Deletions cut 3 bases from V and 0 bases from J, with 6 bases between. Germline CDR1 MGHRA, CDR2 YSYEKL. CDR3 in amino acids: CASSQGSSYEQYF. Written as DNA, the CDR3 is TGCGCCAGCAGCCAGGGCAGCTCCTACGAGCAGTACTTC.

The V call is TRBV15, the J call TRBJ2-3; 8 nucleotides line up with TRBD1. Germline assignment: CDR1 LNHNV and CDR2 YYDKDF (reference sequence). This CDR3 has 17 amino acids. J lost 2 bases, V lost 5 bases, and 12 bases had no gene match. In DNA, the CDR3 is TGTGCCACCAGCGGAAGACCCGGGACAGGTATCACAGATACGCAGTATTTT. It is translated as CATSGRPGTGITDTQYF.

This clonotype was recorded a few times. The V and J genes are TRBV6-5 and TRBJ2-3, with 10 bases identical to TRBD1. This CDR3 contains 17 residues. J gave up 0 bases and V 2 bases, and 5 bases lay outside the gene matches. Germline V CDR1 and CDR2: MNHEY, SVGAGI. Here the CDR3 DNA reads TGTGCCAGCAGTTACCGAAGGACAGGGGGTAGCACAGATACGCAGTATTTT. It is translated as CASSYRRTGGSTDTQYF.

The chain has TRBV14 and TRBJ2-7; TRBD2 agrees at 8 bases. Germline trimming cut 5 bases from V and 3 bases from J; bases unmatched to any gene: 6. CDR1 SGHDN and CDR2 FVKESK come from the germline V gene. The CDR3 extends over 14 amino acids. CDR3 sequence reads: CASSTIAGLYEQYF. CDR3 nucleotide sequence: TGTGCCAGCAGCACAATAGCGGGGCTCTACGAGCAGTACTTC.

The J gene is TRBJ2-1, the V gene TRBV12-3 or TRBV12-4, with unresolved D. V shed 8 bases and J shed 0 bases, with 14 bases lying between them. This CDR3 contains 15 residues. The CDR3 loop is CASQLEHTSYNEQFF. The CDR3 DNA sequence: TGTGCCAGCCAGCTTGAGCATACCTCCTACAATGAGCAGTTCTTC.

This clonotype was detected only a few times. This chain uses TRBV6-6 with TRBJ2-7, with D perhaps TRBD1 or TRBD2 (6 bases each). This CDR3 has 16 residues. V lost 6 bases and J lost 5, with 23 bases in between. Germline V CDR1 and CDR2: MNHNY, SVGAGI (reference sequence). CDR3 loop: CASRDRDTRSGDEQYF. Written as DNA, the CDR3 is TGTGCCAGCAGGGACCGGGACACTCGTTCGGGGGACGAGCAGTACTTC.

This clonotype appeared a few times. The chain couples TRBV7-2 to TRBJ2-2; 9 bases agree with TRBD2. The trim removed 1 base at V and 4 bases at J, leaving 7 bases unmatched. The CDR3 consists of 17 residues. Per germline, CDR1 SGHTA and CDR2 FQGNSA. The CDR3 DNA reads as TGTGCCAGCAGCTTAGGCCTAGCGGGATGGATCACCGGGGAGCTGTTTTTT. Its translation is CASSLGLAGWITGELFF.

This clonotype has a handful of counts. The chain is built from TRBV6-5 and TRBJ1-2; 8 bases agree with TRBD1. V lost 0 bases to trimming and J lost 6 bases; unmatched junction nucleotides: 9. The CDR3 sequence is 16 residues long. Germline CDR1 and CDR2: MNHEY and SVGAGI. CDR3: CASSYSISGQGDGYTF. CDR3 DNA sequence: TGTGCCAGCAGTTACTCGATTTCCGGACAGGGTGATGGCTACACCTTC.

J is TRBJ2-2 and V is TRBV12-3 or TRBV12-4; D remains unclear. The CDR3 consists of 15 residues. Trimming removed 6 bases from V and 1 base from J, with 12 bases in between. The CDR3 bases are TGTGCCAGCAGCCTTTACTCCCAGAACACCGGGGAGCTGTTTTTT. Translated: CASSLYSQNTGELFF.

The J gene is TRBJ2-3, the V gene TRBV12-3 or TRBV12-4; D is perhaps TRBD1 (6 bases). CDR3 length equals 13 residues. V shed 3 bases and J shed 5 bases, with 9 bases lying between them. CDR3: CASSFTGQDTQYF. CDR3 in DNA: TGTGCCAGCAGTTTCACAGGGCAAGATACGCAGTATTTT.

This clonotype was seen only a few times. The chain has TRBV5-5 and TRBJ2-1; 10 bases are a match to TRBD2. With V trimmed by 0 bases and J by 4 bases, 7 bases remained unmatched. Germline CDR1 and CDR2: SGHKS and YYEKEE (reference sequence). This CDR3 contains 17 residues. CDR3 bases: TGTGCCAGCAGCTTGGCATCCGGACTAGCGGCTTACAATGAGCAGTTCTTC. Amino acid sequence: CASSLASGLAAYNEQFF.

The chain couples TRBV7-9 to TRBJ2-3; 7 positions agree with TRBD2. This CDR3 comprises 14 residues. Germline V lookup: CDR1 SEHNR, CDR2 FQNEAQ (reference sequence). V dropped 8 bases and J dropped 2; count of bases not matched to a gene: 7. The CDR3, as DNA: TGTGCCAGCCGAAAAGCGGGGTCCACAGATACGCAGTATTTT. Amino acids: CASRKAGSTDTQYF.